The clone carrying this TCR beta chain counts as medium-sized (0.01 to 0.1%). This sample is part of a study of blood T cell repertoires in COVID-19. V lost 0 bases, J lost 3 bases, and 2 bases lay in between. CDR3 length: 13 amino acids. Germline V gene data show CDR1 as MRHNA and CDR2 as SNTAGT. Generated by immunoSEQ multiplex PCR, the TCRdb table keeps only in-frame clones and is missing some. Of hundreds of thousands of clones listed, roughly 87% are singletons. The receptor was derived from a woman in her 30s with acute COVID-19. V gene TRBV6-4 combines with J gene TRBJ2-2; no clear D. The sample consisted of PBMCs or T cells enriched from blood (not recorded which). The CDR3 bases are TGTGCCAGCAGTGACTCCGACACCGGGGAGCTGTTTTTT. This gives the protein CASSDSDTGELFF.